Below, one TCR beta chain is given with its context. No cognate antigen has been identified for it. No quality values exist for individual bases; no much larger clone is one base distant. TCRbeta CDR3 regions were amplified from genomic DNA using the immunoSEQ Assay, a bias-controlled multiplex PCR. Per the source publication's procedure: Within the assay, amplification of reference gene primers was used to estimate how many nucleated cells each sample contained. To quantify the absolute abundance of each unique TCRbeta CDR3 rearrangement, sequence reads were collapsed and filtered. For each sample, productive Simpson clonality was calculated by taking the square root of Simpson's diversity index across productive rearrangements. The table was pulled from immuneACCESS by TCRdb, which kept in-frame rearrangements only. Such tables lose some clones; where checked, under half of the loss comes from unresolved V genes, and the rest has no known cause. V and J calls and clone size are those listed in that table; D and trimming were worked out from the DNA. The sample table holds about 260,000 clones, of which over 75% were seen once. The ten largest clones take up about 0.7% of the sample.

The record originates from a study of blood T cell repertoires in COVID-19 (dated by TCRdb to the early 2020s). About the full investigation: Samples covering the acute and convalescent phases of COVID-19 were provided by collaborators in the United States, Italy and Spain. The prospective study material was composed of cDNA or gDNA derived from T cells, B-cell-depleted T cells, or PBMCs. Samples were obtained from the ongoing ImmuneRACE study (first 160 participants) and from over 1,000 subjects provided by 6 global collaborators. The repertoires were released in a freely available public database intended as a resource for research on the immune response to SARS-CoV-2. The sample metadata nearly always contained a de-identified subject ID, COVID-19 status, age in years and sex. The dataset comprised deeply sampled blood TCRbeta repertoires from subjects exposed to, actively infected with, or recovered from COVID-19. Where available, HLA class I and class II types were obtained from metadata supplied by the sample provider rather than from assay-based typing.

Summary of the overall study and its limitations: How much clinical and demographic metadata was included differed by source and by participant, and the metadata was provided uncurated.

The germline ends are 8 bases apart after V is trimmed by 3 bases and J by 5 bases. The cysteine opens and the phenylalanine closes a CDR3 of 12 amino acids. Only the CDR3 part of the read is kept: 36 bases, read in frame from the first base. The CDR1 and CDR2 encoded by the germline V gene are SGHTA and FQGNSA. Each collaborating institution followed its own protocols to collect whole blood in K2EDTA tubes. Collaborator samples were shipped for TCRbeta analysis as frozen whole blood, isolated PBMCs, or DNA extracted from either sample type. The TCR originated in a human donor in a cohort sampled during active COVID-19. Recombination connected TRBV7-2 to TRBJ2-7; a confident D gene designation cannot be given. The sample taken for sequencing was peripheral blood. Here the CDR3 is given as CASSFIRNEQYF. The sequenced DNA is TGTGCCAGCAGCTTTATCAGGAACGAGCAGTACTTC.